These 15 T cell receptor beta chains originate from one sample sequenced in a study of cytomegalovirus exposure and HLA in healthy donors. PCR was performed using 60 Vbeta and 13 Jbeta primers. Using immunoSEQ multiplex PCR, the repertoire was profiled, and TCRdb retains in-frame clones only, with some absent. Found here are under 150,000 clones, 82% of them singletons; the top ten hold roughly 2.6%. The specimen was PBMCs. The receptors were gathered from a woman aged 18-35 years in good health and CMV-seronegative.

CDR3 DNA: TGTGCCAGCAGCTTAGAAGGGGGCAGCCAAGCTTTCTTT. This translates into CASSLEGGSQAFF. This chain connects TRBV7-9 to TRBJ1-1, with TRBD1 matching over 7 bases. The V gene's germline CDR1 is SEHNR and CDR2 FQNEAQ (reference sequence). The CDR3 has 13 residues. V trimming: 1 base; J trimming: 9 bases; junction bases outside the gene matches: 5.

CDR3 coding DNA: TGTGCCACCCGACATCCTGGGAATGAAAAACTGTTTTTT. This sequence encodes CATRHPGNEKLFF. V and J are TRBV28 and TRBJ1-4; the D is unclear. The CDR3 is made up of 13 amino acids. With 10 bases removed from V and 5 bases from J, the gap between germline ends came to 14 bases. CDR1 MDHEN and CDR2 SYDVKM come from the germline V gene. The full variable domain, its missing parts supplied by reference TRBV28 and TRBJ1-4, is DVKVTQSSRYLVKRTGEKVFLECVQDMDHENMFWYRQDPGLGLRLIYFSYDVKMKEKGDIPEGYSVSREKKERFSLILESASTNQTSMYLCATRHPGNEKLFFGSGTQLSVL.

This chain links TRBV11-1 with TRBJ2-7; possible D gene TRBD2, 5 bases. The V gene lost 5 bases and the J gene lost 3 bases, with 11 bases spanning the gap. Germline V gene data show CDR1 as SGHAT and CDR2 as FQDESV (reference sequence). This CDR3 has 13 amino acids. For the CDR3, the DNA is TGTGCCAGCAGCCCTGGACTGTTCTACGAGCAGTACTTC. This encodes CASSPGLFYEQYF.

Comment on this clone: Germline and junction disagree at one end, which may indicate a read error. CDR3 sequence: CATSRDRTGGITGELSF. The DNA of the CDR3 is TGTGCCACCAGCAGAGACAGGACAGGGGGCATCACCGGGGAGCTGTCTTTT. The rearrangement uses TRBV15 and TRBJ2-2; 11 nucleotides align to TRBD1. Looked up from germline, CDR1 is LNHNV and CDR2 is YYDKDF (reference sequence). CDR3 size: 17 residues.

The chain links TRBV5-6 to TRBJ2-5; perhaps TRBD1 as D (6 bases). Germline loops: CDR1 SGHDT, CDR2 YYEEEE. V shed 0 bases and J shed 3 bases, with 12 bases lying between them. The CDR3 totals 15 residues. CDR3 coding DNA: TGTGCCAGCAGCTTGGTCTGGACAGCAAAAGAGACCCAGTACTTC. Amino acid sequence: CASSLVWTAKETQYF.

This clone showed up just once. This chain connects TRBV11-2 to TRBJ2-5, with 10 bases that match TRBD2. The CDR3 totals 18 residues. In germline, CDR1 is SGHAT, CDR2 FQNNGV. V lost 4 bases to trimming and J lost 5 bases; unmatched junction nucleotides: 16. The CDR3 loop reads CASSSLLLAGGPRETQYF. DNA of the CDR3: TGTGCCAGCAGCTCCCTCCTTTTAGCGGGGGGCCCGAGGGAGACCCAGTACTTC.

The chain joins TRBV11-2 to TRBJ2-5; perhaps TRBD2 as D (5 bases). The CDR3 is made up of 15 amino acids. V was trimmed by 5 bases and J by 1 base, leaving 14 bases between them. Germline-derived CDR1 and CDR2 are SGHAT and FQNNGV. CDR3 nucleotide sequence: TGTGCCAGCAGCCCCGGCGGAGGCCTCCAAGAGACCCAGTACTTC. Amino acids: CASSPGGGLQETQYF.

The CDR3 protein is CASSEKTSGGYEQYV. The CDR3, as DNA: TGTGCCAGCAGTGAAAAGACTAGCGGGGGGTACGAGCAGTACGTC. J is TRBJ2-7 and V is TRBV6-1, with TRBD2 matching 13 bases. CDR3 length: 15 amino acids. The V gene's germline CDR1 is MNHNS and CDR2 SASEGT. V lost 2 bases and J lost 4; bases outside the gene matches: 2.

The gene calls are TRBV28 and TRBJ1-1; possibly TRBD1 for D (6 bases). Trimming took 6 bases from V and 0 from J, leaving 11 bases between them. The CDR3 is made up of 14 amino acids. The germline V gene encodes CDR1 MDHEN and CDR2 SYDVKM. This chain's CDR3 is CASSHQGLNTEAFF. In DNA, the CDR3 is TGTGCCAGCAGCCATCAGGGGTTGAACACTGAAGCTTTCTTT.

V and J are TRBV5-4 and TRBJ2-5; TRBD2 matches at 9 bases. CDR3 length: 16 residues. With 3 bases clipped from V and 1 base from J, the junction kept 7 bases outside the gene matches. CDR1 is SGHNT and CDR2 is YYREEE in the germline V gene (reference sequence). CDR3 in amino acids: CASSWSSGGPQETQYF. The DNA for the CDR3 is TGTGCCAGCAGCTGGAGTAGCGGGGGCCCCCAAGAGACCCAGTACTTC.

The V call is TRBV27, the J call TRBJ2-1; TRBD1 matches at 10 bases. Germline CDR1 and CDR2: MNHEY and SMNVEV (reference sequence). CDR3 length: 15 residues. V trimming: 4 bases; J trimming: 7 bases; junction bases outside the gene matches: 7. CDR3: CASSSGQGILNEQFF. CDR3 bases: TGTGCCAGCAGTTCGGGACAGGGGATTTTGAATGAGCAGTTCTTC.

This clone has more than one count but fewer than ten. The chain is built from TRBV6-6 and TRBJ1-5; 8 positions match TRBD1. Unmatched junction bases numbered 4, after V lost 5 bases and J lost 4 bases. This CDR3 is 14 amino acids long. Germline lookup yields CDR1 MNHNY and CDR2 SVGAGI (reference sequence). CDR3 DNA: TGTGCCAGCAGTGACACAGGGGGGAATCAGCCCCAGCATTTT. Residues: CASSDTGGNQPQHF.

The CDR3 DNA is TGTGCCAGCAGTGTCATTCGGGACAGCAAGAATGGCTACACCTTC. Its translation: CASSVIRDSKNGYTF. The V and J genes are TRBV6-1 and TRBJ1-2, with 7 positions matching TRBD1. The CDR3 runs to 15 residues. Germline lookup yields CDR1 MNHNS and CDR2 SASEGT. Unmatched junction bases numbered 11, after V lost 4 bases and J lost 6 bases.

The rearrangement joins TRBV6-1 to TRBJ2-1, with 8 positions matching TRBD2. The CDR3 runs 15 residues. The V gene's germline CDR1 is MNHNS and CDR2 SASEGT. Unmatched junction bases numbered 10, after V lost 5 bases and J lost 7 bases. The CDR3: CASSSGLAGSNEQFF. The CDR3 bases are TGTGCCAGCAGTTCAGGACTAGCTGGGTCGAATGAGCAGTTCTTC.

The CDR3 bases are TGCGCCAGCAGCTTGGCTAGCGTCAACACTGAAGCTTTCTTT. It specifies CASSLASVNTEAFF. This chain links TRBV5-1 with TRBJ1-1; D unresolved. Trimming cost V 0 bases and J 2 bases, with 8 bases left between them. The length of the CDR3 is 14 residues. Germline CDR1 and CDR2: SGHRS and YFSETQ.